These 3 T cell receptor beta chains were all obtained from the same sample, sequenced in a study of blood T cell repertoires in COVID-19. Data came from immunoSEQ multiplex PCR; TCRdb stores just in-frame clones and leaves some out. The data show roughly 220,000 clones, with roughly 88% seen just once and approximately 1.3% held by the top ten. Sequencing was performed on peripheral blood. The origin of the receptors is a woman aged 40-49 years who had recovered from COVID-19.

CDR3 nucleotides: TGTGCCAGTAAGGGACAGGGGACCTTTAGGTCCTATAATTCACCCCTCCACTTT. Translated: CASKGQGTFRSYNSPLHF. V is TRBV19 and J is TRBJ1-6; TRBD1 matches at 10 bases. The ends lost 7 bases at V and 1 base at J; junction bases unmatched: 10. Per germline, CDR1 LNHDA and CDR2 SQIVND (reference sequence). CDR3 length: 18 residues.

The chain carries TRBV2 and TRBJ1-3, with a weak D call TRBD1 (5 bases). V dropped 7 bases and J dropped 2 bases, with 12 bases sitting between them. Per the germline V gene, CDR1 is SNHLY and CDR2 is FYNNEI. The CDR3 has 14 residues. The CDR3 sequence is CASTQGFAGNTIYF. The CDR3 nucleotides are TGTGCCAGCACCCAGGGTTTCGCTGGAAACACCATATATTTT.

The CDR3 nucleotides read TGTGCCAGCAGCGTAATCGGCCTGGGACTAGCGGGGGGCCCACAAGAGACCCAGTACTTC. It specifies CASSVIGLGLAGGPQETQYF. The J gene is TRBJ2-5, the V gene TRBV9; 15 bases align to TRBD2. V was pared by 1 base and J by 2 bases, with 12 bases of the junction left unmatched. Germline V gene lookup returns CDR1 SGDLS and CDR2 YYNGEE. The CDR3 is made up of 20 amino acids. Complete variable domain (other parts from reference TRBV9 and TRBJ2-5): DSGVTQTPKHLITATGQRVTLRCSPRSGDLSVYWYQQSLDQGLQFLIQYYNGEERAKGNILERFSAQQFPDLHSELNLSSLELGDSALYFCASSVIGLGLAGGPQETQYFGPGTRLLVL.